This T cell receptor (beta chain) is drawn from a study of blood T cells in healthy people across ages. General study points: Older individuals had lower TCR beta diversity per million T cells (the decline was roughly linear).

To note about this clonotype: What it binds is not known.

The ends lost 3 bases at V and 4 bases at J; junction bases unmatched: 8. The CDR3 consists of 15 residues. Germline lookup yields CDR1 SGHRS and CDR2 YFSETQ. A J-beta primer mix and a sample-barcoded 5' primer were used in a second PCR of about 7 to 12 cycles. Using its own MiXCR run on the 5' RACE reads, TCRdb lists one record per CDR3 protein. The repertoire consists of 1.6 million or so distinct CDR3 sequences, with roughly 32% occurring once and the leading ten covering around 10%. This TCR came from a woman in her thirties in good health. The sample taken for sequencing was blood. V and J are TRBV5-1 and TRBJ2-7; 9 bases line up with TRBD1. The CDR3 coding sequence is TGCGCCAGCAGCTCCTCCTCGGGACAGGGATACGAGCAGTACTTC. It encodes CASSSSSGQGYEQYF.